This TCR beta chain was captured in a study of T cell repertoires in cytomegalovirus infection (dated by TCRdb to between 2017 and 2020). Regarding the research as a whole: Recently identified HLA-C-restricted CMV epitopes, whose presentation resists viral immunomodulation, were targeted by peptide stimulations together with well-studied HLA-B-restricted epitopes. Because public TCR beta signatures pointed to carriage of CMV infection together with the matching HLA type, the HLA type of each donor mattered for the analysis. Findings and caveats that apply to the study as a whole: Carriers of CMV infection plus the relevant HLA type were discriminated by the cumulative frequency of public TCR beta family members in the study cohort and in an independent approximately 350-donor cohort. The ex vivo response was dominated by HLA-C-restricted CMV-specific TCR beta clonotypes, and the single most frequent clonotype in two of eight donors was supplied by these HLA-C-restricted clonotypes.

TCRdb lists the instrument as Illumina HiSeq 1500. Clones were called with MiXCR by TCRdb after fastp trimmed the public reads at Q25, and only in-frame beta chains were retained. Each record represents a unique CDR3 protein, reported with the most common genes and DNA among its rows. In all, the sample holds roughly 150,000 distinct CDR3 sequences, and over 30% of those were seen once. Roughly half of the sample rests with the top ten. This clonotype occurred a few times. The target of this receptor is not known. Within one base of it there is no much larger clone, and no base qualities were kept. What the treatment or condition label conveys for this sample: in vitro stimulation with specific CMV peptide epitopes to enrich CMV-specific T cells. Its CDR3 holds 15 amino acids, cysteine through phenylalanine. Solely the CDR3 DNA is kept, with 45 bases framed from the first base. V trim: 3 bases; J trim: 1 base; unmatched bases: 5. The germline V gene (reference sequence) yields LNHDA for CDR1 and SQIVND for CDR2.

The clonotype was recovered from a human donor in good health (CMV status not recorded). Some clones in this sample may be carry-over from other donors' samples. Sequencing used CD8+ T cells from cultured PBMCs, obtained from culture after CMV antigen stimulation. The chain joins TRBV19 to TRBJ2-7; 8 bases in the junction line up with TRBD2. DNA sequence: TGTGCCAGTAGTATGCGGCGGGGGGCTTCCTACGAGCAGTACTTC. Its protein is CASSMRRGASYEQYF. With all but the CDR3 taken from the reference TRBV19 and TRBJ2-7 genes, the full variable domain is: DGGITQSPKYLFRKEGQNVTLSCEQNLNHDAMYWYRQDPGQGLRLIYYSQIVNDFQKGDIAEGYSVSREKKESFPLTVTSAQKNPTAFYLCASSMRRGASYEQYFGPGTRLTVT.